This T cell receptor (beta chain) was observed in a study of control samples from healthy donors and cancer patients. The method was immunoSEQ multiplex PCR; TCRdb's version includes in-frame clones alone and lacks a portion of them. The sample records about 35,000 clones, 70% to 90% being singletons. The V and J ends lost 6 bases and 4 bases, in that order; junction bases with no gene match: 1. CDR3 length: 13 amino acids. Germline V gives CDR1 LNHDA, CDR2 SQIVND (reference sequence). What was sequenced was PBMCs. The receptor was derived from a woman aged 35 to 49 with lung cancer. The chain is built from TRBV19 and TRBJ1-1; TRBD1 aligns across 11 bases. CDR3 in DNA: TGTGCCAGTAGGGACAGGGGGCTCACTGAAGCTTTCTTT. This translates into CASRDRGLTEAFF.